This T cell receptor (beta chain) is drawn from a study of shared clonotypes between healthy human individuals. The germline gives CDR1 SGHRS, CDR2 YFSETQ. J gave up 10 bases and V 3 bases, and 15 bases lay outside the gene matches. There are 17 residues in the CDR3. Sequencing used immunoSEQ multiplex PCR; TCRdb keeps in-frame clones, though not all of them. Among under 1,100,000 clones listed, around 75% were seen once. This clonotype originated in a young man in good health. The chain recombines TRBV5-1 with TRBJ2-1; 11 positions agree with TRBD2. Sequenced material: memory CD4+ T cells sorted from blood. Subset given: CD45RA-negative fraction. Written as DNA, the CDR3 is TGCGCCAGCAGCTCGCAGCTAGCGGGGGGCCCCGGTAGCGAGCAGTTCTTC. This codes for CASSSQLAGGPGSEQFF.